This T cell receptor beta chain was sequenced for a study of vaccination effects on CD4 cells after COVID-19 (dated by TCRdb to 2022 to 2024). Regarding the complete study: Post-vaccine samples across the study were collected a median of 72 days after the second dose, with a range of 14 to 241. Altogether, some ten COVID-19 convalescent patients and several SARS-CoV-2-naive healthy vaccine recipients made up the full study. SARS-CoV-2 spike-specific CD4+ TCR repertoires from before and after mRNA vaccination were compared in COVID-19 convalescent patients and in infection-naive vaccine recipients. The Oncomine TCR Beta short-read assay on an Illumina iSeq 100 was used to sequence cultures from other donors in the study.

Receptor amplification or capture employed the immunoSEQ multiplex PCR assay. TCR beta CDR3 sequencing was performed on DNA from the cultured, isolated CD4+ T cells. Per the original workflow: Non-productive TCR sequences were removed and reads were trimmed to the CDR3 region, keeping CDR3s of at least 7 amino acids. Antigen-specific clonotypes were identified with the MANAFEST web app by comparing expansion in peptide wells against reference cultures. To count as positive, a clone had to show expansion at FDR<0.05 compared with the reference and with all other wells, an odds ratio above 5, and a frequency above 0.1% in two replicate wells. A clonotype was called cross-reactive if it was significantly expanded both in SARS-CoV-2 spike wells and in at least one common cold coronavirus spike condition. Levenshtein distance calculated with the stringdist R package was used to assess CDR3 similarity, and unrooted trees were constructed with ape in R 3.6.1. Drawn from immuneACCESS, this table holds only the in-frame rearrangements with V and J called that TCRdb kept. Clones are partly lost; checked studies trace under half to an unresolved V gene and leave the rest unexplained. V, J and clone size reflect that table, while D and trimming were determined from the DNA. The sample has around 25,000 clones on record, roughly 85% of them singletons. 1.4% of the sample goes to the ten largest clones.

In the ViraFEST assay, PBMC were stimulated with viral peptide pools, and antigen-specific CD4+ T cell clonotypes were then identified by expansion using TCR sequencing. After 10 to 11 days of culture, CD4+ T cells were isolated with the EasySep CD4+ T cell isolation kit. Participants received two doses of either the BNT162b2 or the mRNA-1273 mRNA SARS-CoV-2 vaccine. None of the healthy vaccine recipients had a prior SARS-CoV-2 infection, which was confirmed by nucleocapsid antibody tests that came back negative both before and after vaccination. A few million PBMC per well were cultured with 8.5 to 10 ug/ml peptides in IMDM containing approximately 4.5% human AB serum, about 9 IU/ml IL-2 and gentamicin. Half of the culture medium was replaced with fresh IL-2-containing medium on days 3 and 7. Unless otherwise noted, each peptide stimulation condition was cultured in triplicate wells. PBMC were separated from whole blood using Ficoll-Paque Plus gradient centrifugation and were then either cryopreserved at -140C or used fresh. The spike proteins of SARS-CoV-2 and of the common cold coronaviruses HCoV-NL63, HCoV-OC43 and HCoV-229E were spanned by overlapping peptide pools. The QIAamp micro DNA kit was used to extract genomic DNA from the cultured CD4+ T cells.

Results the study describes overall, beyond this receptor: Limitations of the study were the small number of convalescent patients and the absence of early post-infection timepoints. Among healthy vaccine recipients, nearly all vaccine-induced clones were SARS-CoV-2 mono-reactive, and only 1 of 255 was cross-reactive with common cold coronaviruses. Marked clonal contraction was observed in both infection-induced and vaccine-induced clones at late post-vaccination timepoints, consistent with waning T cell responses.

This clone is identified as medium-sized (0.01 to 0.1%). Its antigen is still unknown. Base qualities are missing; no much larger clone stands one base away. The germline V gene (reference sequence) supplies CDR1 LGHDT and CDR2 YNNKEL. Trimming costs V 3 bases and J 2 bases, and their ends lie 10 bases apart. Including cysteine and phenylalanine, the CDR3 has 15 amino acids. Only the CDR3 part of the read is kept: 45 bases, read in frame from the first base. The sequence joins TRBV3-1 (or the pseudogene TRBV3-2) to TRBJ2-2, with a tentative D gene TRBD1 over 5 matching bases. This sample comprised CD4+ T cells from PBMCs cultured with HCoV-NL63 spike peptides, obtained after COVID-19 vaccination. The cell subset or site label, as the study defines it: HCoV-NL63 spike overlapping peptide pool stimulation. The receptor was derived from a human donor who received a COVID-19 vaccine. Some clones in this sample may be carry-over from other donors' samples. The CDR3 protein: CASSQQGSNTGELFF. The sequence in DNA is TGTGCCAGCAGCCAGCAGGGCTCCAACACCGGGGAGCTGTTTTTT.